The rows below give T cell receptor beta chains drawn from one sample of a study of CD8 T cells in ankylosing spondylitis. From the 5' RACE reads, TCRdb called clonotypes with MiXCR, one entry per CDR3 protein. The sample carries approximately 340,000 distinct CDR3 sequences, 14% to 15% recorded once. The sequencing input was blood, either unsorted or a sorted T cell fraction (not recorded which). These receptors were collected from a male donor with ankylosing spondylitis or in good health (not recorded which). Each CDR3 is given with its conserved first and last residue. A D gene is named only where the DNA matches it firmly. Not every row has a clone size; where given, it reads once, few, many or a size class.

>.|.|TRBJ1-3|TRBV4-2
TGTGCCAGCAGCCAAGATAAAGCGGGTTACTCTGGAAACACCATATATTTT
CASSQDKAGYSGNTIYF
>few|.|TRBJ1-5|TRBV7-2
TGTGCCAGCAGCGCGAGGGGGGATCAGCCCCAGCATTTT
CASSARGDQPQHF
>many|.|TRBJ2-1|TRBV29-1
TGCAGCGTTCCACCGCGGGGGCCGAGCTCCTACAATGAGCAGTTCTTC
CSVPPRGPSSYNEQFF
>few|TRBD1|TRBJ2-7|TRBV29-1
TGCAGCGGTGGGGACAGGGGCTCCTACGAGCAGTACTTC
CSGGDRGSYEQYF
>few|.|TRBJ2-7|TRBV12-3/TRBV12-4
TGTGCCAGTTCAATTTTTACCTACGAGCAGTACTTC
CASSIFTYEQYF
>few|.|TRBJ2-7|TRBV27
TGTGCCAGCAGTTTCCTACCGCCAGGGAGCTCCTACGAGCAGTACTTC
CASSFLPPGSSYEQYF
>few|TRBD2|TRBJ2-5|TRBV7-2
TGTGCCAGCAGCCGCCCACTAGCGGGGCAAGAGACCCAGTACTTC
CASSRPLAGQETQYF
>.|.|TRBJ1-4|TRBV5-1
TGCGCCAGCAGCTTGTTTGGGCGAACTAATGAAAAACTGTTTTTT
CASSLFGRTNEKLFF
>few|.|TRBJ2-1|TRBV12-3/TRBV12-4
TGTGCCAGCAGTTTAGCAGGGGCGGGCAATTATGAGCAGTTCTTC
CASSLAGAGNYEQFF
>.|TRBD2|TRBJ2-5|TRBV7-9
TGTGCCAGCAGCTGGTCTAGCGGGAGAATAAGTGAGACCCAGTACTTC
CASSWSSGRISETQYF
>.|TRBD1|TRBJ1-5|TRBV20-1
TGCAGTGCTCAGGACAGGGGGAGCAATCAGCCCCAGCATTTT
CSAQDRGSNQPQHF
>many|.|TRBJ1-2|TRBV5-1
TGCGCCAGCAGCTTGGAGACAGCGTCGAACTATGGCTACACCTTC
CASSLETASNYGYTF
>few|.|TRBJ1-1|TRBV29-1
TGCAGCGTCGGGTCCTCGACGGCGAACACTGAAGCTTTCTTT
CSVGSSTANTEAFF
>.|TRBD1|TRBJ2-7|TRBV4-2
TGTGCCAGCAGCCAAGATCCGTCCTCGACGACAGGGAAAAACGGCGAGCAGTACTTC
CASSQDPSSTTGKNGEQYF
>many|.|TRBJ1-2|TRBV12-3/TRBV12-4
TGTGCCAGCATCCCGGATGGGCAGGGGTGGGACATTGGCTACACCTTC
CASIPDGQGWDIGYTF
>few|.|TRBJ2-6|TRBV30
TGTGCCTGGAGTGTACGCCGCAGGACGTATTCTGGGGCCAACGTCCTGACTTTC
CAWSVRRRTYSGANVLTF
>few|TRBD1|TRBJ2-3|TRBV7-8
TGTGCCAGCAGACACGGGACAGAATACTTCACAGATACGCAGTATTTT
CASRHGTEYFTDTQYF
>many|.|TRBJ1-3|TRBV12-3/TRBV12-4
TGTGCCAGCAGTTTCGTAACTTCTGGAAACACCATATATTTT
CASSFVTSGNTIYF
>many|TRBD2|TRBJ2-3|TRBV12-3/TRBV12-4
TGTGCCAGCAGTTTAATGGCTAGCGGGACAGATACGCAGTATTTT
CASSLMASGTDTQYF
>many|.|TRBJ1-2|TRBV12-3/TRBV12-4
TGTGCCAGCAGACCTCAAGGCGGGGACGCTGGCTACACCTTC
CASRPQGGDAGYTF
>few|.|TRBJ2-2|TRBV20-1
TGCAGTGCTCTCATATTAACAGGAAACACCGGGGAGCTGTTTTTT
CSALILTGNTGELFF
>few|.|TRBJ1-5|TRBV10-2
TGCGCCAGCAGAGAGAGGGGAAGCAATCAGCCCCAGCATTTT
CASRERGSNQPQHF
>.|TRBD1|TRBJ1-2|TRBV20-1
TGCAGTGCTAGACCCCCTGGACAGGGTGGCTACACCTTC
CSARPPGQGGYTF
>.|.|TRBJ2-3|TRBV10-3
TGTGCCATCAAGGGCAGGGACACAGATACGCAGTATTTT
CAIKGRDTDTQYF
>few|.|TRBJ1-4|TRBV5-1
TGCGCCAGCAGCGGAGGAGGGACGGCAACTAATGAAAAACTGTTTTTT
CASSGGGTATNEKLFF
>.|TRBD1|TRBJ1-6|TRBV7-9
TGTGCCAGCAGCCGTCCAGGGGGCTCTAATAATTCACCCCTCCACTTT
CASSRPGGSNNSPLHF
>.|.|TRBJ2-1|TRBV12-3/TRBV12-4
TGTGCCAGCAGCCATTCACAGGGTTGGAATGAGCAGTTCTTC
CASSHSQGWNEQFF
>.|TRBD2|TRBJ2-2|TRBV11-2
TGTGCCAGCACCCGAAGCGGGGGGGCCACCGGGGAGCTGTTTTTT
CASTRSGGATGELFF
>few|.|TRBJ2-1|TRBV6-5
TGTGCCAGCAGTTACTCTAGAGGACAGAGCACCTACAATGAGCAGTTCTTC
CASSYSRGQSTYNEQFF
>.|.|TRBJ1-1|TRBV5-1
TGCGCCAGCAGCCCGCCCGGGGGGCCTCTCACTGAAGCTTTCTTT
CASSPPGGPLTEAFF
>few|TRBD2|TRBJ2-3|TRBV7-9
TGTGCCAGCAGCAGAAGCGGGAGAGATACGCAGTATTTT
CASSRSGRDTQYF
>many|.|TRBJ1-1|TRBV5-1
TGCGCCAGCAGGCTGAACACTGAAGCTTTCTTT
CASRLNTEAFF